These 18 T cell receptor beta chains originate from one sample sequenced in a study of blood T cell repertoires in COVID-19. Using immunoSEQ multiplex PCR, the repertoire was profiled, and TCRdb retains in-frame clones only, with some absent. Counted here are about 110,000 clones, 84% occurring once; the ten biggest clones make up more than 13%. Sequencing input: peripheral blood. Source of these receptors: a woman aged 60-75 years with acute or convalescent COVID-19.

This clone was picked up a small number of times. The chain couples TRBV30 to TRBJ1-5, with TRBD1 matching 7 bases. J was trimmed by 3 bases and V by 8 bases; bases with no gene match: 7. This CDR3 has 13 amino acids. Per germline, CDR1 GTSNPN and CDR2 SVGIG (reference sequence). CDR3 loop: CALRQGDNQPQHF. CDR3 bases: TGTGCCCTCCGACAGGGCGACAATCAGCCCCAGCATTTT.

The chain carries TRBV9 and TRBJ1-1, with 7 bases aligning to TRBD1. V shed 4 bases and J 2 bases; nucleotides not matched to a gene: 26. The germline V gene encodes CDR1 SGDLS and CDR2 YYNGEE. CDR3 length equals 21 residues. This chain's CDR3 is CASSSRSSGKGGPLGNTEAFF. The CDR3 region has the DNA TGTGCCAGCAGCTCACGTAGTTCGGGGAAAGGGGGCCCTTTGGGAAACACTGAAGCTTTCTTT.

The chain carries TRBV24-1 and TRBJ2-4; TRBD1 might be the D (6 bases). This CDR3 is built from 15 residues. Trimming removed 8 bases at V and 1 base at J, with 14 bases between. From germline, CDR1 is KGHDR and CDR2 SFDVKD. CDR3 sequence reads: CATTHRAIAKNIQYF. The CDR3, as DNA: TGTGCCACCACCCACAGGGCGATTGCCAAAAACATTCAGTACTTC.

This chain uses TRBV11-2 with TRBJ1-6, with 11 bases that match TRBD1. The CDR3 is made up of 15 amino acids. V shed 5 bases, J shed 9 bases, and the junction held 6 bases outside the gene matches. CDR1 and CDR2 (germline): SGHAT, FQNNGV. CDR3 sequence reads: CASSAGQGDGSPLHF. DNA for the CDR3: TGTGCCAGCAGCGCGGGACAGGGGGATGGTTCACCCCTCCACTTT.

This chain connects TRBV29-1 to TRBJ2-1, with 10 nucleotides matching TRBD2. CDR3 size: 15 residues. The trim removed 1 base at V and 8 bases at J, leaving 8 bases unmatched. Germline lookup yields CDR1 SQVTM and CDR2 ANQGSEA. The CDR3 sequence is CSVEGWLAGVDEQFF. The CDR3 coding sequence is TGCAGCGTTGAAGGGTGGCTAGCGGGAGTCGATGAGCAGTTCTTC.

CDR3 sequence reads: CASSAAGTSTDTQYF. CDR3 DNA: TGTGCCAGCAGCGCCGCAGGAACTAGCACAGATACGCAGTATTTT. The chain recombines TRBV11-2 with TRBJ2-3, with D uncertain. Germline V gene lookup returns CDR1 SGHAT and CDR2 FQNNGV. CDR3 length equals 15 residues. V lost 5 bases and J lost 0, with 12 bases in between.

For the CDR3, the DNA is TGTGCCAGCAGTTTAAGCCTAGCGGGAAACGGCGAGACCCAGTACTTC. Amino acid sequence: CASSLSLAGNGETQYF. The chain has TRBV28 and TRBJ2-5; TRBD2 agrees at 9 bases. There are 16 residues in the CDR3. Germline assignment: CDR1 MDHEN and CDR2 SYDVKM. After removal of 2 bases from V and 5 bases from J, the junction contained 9 bases not matched to a gene.

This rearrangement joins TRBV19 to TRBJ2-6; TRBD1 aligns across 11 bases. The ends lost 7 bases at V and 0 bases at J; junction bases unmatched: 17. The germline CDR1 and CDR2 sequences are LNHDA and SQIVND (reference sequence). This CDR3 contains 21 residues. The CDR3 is CASTYFAGQGGGISGANVLTF. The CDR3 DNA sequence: TGTGCCAGTACCTACTTTGCGGGACAGGGGGGCGGAATCTCTGGGGCCAACGTCCTGACTTTC. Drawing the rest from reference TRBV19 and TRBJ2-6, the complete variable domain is DGGITQSPKYLFRKEGQNVTLSCEQNLNHDAMYWYRQDPGQGLRLIYYSQIVNDFQKGDIAEGYSVSREKKESFPLTVTSAQKNPTAFYLCASTYFAGQGGGISGANVLTFGAGSRLTVL.

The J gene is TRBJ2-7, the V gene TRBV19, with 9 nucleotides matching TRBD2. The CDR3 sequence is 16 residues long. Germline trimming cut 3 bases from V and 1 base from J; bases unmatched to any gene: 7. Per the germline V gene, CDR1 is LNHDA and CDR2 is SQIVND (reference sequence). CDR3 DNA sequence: TGTGCCAGTAGTATTTGGAGCGGGGGGCTATCCTACGAGCAGTACTTC. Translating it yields CASSIWSGGLSYEQYF.

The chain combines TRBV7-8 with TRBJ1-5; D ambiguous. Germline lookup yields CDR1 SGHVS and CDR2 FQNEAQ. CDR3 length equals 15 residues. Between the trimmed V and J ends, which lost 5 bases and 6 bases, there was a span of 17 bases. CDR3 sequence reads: CASSNREGSGQPQHF. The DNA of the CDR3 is TGTGCCAGCAGCAACCGGGAGGGTAGTGGTCAGCCCCAGCATTTT.

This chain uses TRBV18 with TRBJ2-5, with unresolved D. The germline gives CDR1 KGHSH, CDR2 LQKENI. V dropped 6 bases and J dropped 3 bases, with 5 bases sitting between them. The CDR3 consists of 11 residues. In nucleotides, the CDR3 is TGTGCCAGCTCCCCCGAAGAGACCCAGTACTTC. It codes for CASSPEETQYF.

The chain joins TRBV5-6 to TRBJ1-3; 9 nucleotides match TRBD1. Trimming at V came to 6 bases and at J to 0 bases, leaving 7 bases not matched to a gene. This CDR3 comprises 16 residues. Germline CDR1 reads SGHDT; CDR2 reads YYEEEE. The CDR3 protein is CASTRGTGSSGNTIYF. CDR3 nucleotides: TGTGCCAGCACCCGGGGGACAGGGTCCTCTGGAAACACCATATATTTT.

The CDR3 loop reads CASSTGLATSTDTQYF. The DNA for the CDR3 is TGCGCCAGCAGCACTGGACTAGCGACTAGCACAGATACGCAGTATTTT. The genes are TRBV5-1 and TRBJ2-3; TRBD2 matches at 9 bases. Germline V gene lookup returns CDR1 SGHRS and CDR2 YFSETQ. V was pared by 4 bases and J by 0 bases, with 6 bases of the junction left unmatched. This CDR3 has 16 amino acids.

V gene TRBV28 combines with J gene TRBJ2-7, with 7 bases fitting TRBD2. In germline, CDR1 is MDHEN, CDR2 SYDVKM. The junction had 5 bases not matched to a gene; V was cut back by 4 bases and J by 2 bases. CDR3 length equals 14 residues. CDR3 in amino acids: CASSSSGGTYEQYF. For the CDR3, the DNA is TGTGCCAGCAGTTCTAGCGGAGGAACCTACGAGCAGTACTTC.

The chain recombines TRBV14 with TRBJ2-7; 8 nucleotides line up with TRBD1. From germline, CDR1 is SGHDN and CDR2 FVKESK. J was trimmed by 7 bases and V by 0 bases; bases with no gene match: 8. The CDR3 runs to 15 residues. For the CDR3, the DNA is TGTGCCAGCAGCCAAGATCAGGGGGCTAATAATGAGCAGTACTTC. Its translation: CASSQDQGANNEQYF.

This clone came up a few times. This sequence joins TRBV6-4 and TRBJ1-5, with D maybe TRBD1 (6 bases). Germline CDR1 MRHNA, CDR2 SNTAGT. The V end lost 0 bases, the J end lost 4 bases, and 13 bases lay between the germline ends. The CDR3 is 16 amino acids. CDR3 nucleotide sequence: TGTGCCAGCAGTGACTCGACACAGGGTGAGAATCAGCCCCAGCATTTT. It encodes CASSDSTQGENQPQHF.

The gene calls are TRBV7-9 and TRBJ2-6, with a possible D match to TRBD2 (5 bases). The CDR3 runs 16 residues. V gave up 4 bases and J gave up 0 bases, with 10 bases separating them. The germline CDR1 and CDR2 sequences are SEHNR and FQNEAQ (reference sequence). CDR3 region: CASSWGADSGANVLTF. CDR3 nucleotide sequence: TGTGCCAGCAGCTGGGGAGCAGACTCTGGGGCCAACGTCCTGACTTTC.

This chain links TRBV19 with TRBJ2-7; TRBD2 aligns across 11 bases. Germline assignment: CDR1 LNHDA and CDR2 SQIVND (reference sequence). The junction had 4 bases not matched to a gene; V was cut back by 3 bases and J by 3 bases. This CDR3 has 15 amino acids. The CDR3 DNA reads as TGTGCCAGTAGTATCCTAGCGGGAGGACTCTACGAGCAGTACTTC. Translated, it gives CASSILAGGLYEQYF.